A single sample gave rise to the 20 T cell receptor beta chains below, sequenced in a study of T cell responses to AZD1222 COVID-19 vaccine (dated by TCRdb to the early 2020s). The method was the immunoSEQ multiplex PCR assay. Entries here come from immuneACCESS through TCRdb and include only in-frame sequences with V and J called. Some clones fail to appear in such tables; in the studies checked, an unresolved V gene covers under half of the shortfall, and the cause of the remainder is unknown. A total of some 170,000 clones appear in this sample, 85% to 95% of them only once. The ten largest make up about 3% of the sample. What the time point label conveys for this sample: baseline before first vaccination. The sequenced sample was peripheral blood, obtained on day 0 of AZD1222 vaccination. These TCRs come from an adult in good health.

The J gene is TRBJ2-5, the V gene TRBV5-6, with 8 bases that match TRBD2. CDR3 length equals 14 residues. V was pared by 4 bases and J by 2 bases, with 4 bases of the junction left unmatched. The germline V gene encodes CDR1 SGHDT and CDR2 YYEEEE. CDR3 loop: CASSTGLAQETQYF. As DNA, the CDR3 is TGTGCCAGCAGCACCGGACTAGCACAAGAGACCCAGTACTTC.

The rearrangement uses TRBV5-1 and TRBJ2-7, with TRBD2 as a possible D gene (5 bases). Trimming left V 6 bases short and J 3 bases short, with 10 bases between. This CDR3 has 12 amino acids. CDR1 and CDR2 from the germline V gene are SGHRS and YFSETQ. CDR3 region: CASTPGNYEQYF. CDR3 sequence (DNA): TGCGCCAGCACCCCCGGGAACTACGAGCAGTACTTC. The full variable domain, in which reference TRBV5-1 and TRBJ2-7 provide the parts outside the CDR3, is KAGVTQTPRYLIKTRGQQVTLSCSPISGHRSVSWYQQTPGQGLQFLFEYFSETQRNKGNFPGRFSGRQFSNSRSEMNVSTLELGDSALYLCASTPGNYEQYFGPGTRLTVT.

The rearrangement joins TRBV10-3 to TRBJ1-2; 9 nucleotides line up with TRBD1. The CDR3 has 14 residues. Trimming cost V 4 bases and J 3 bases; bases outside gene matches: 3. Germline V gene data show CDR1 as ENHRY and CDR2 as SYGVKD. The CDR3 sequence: CAISGRDRDYGYTF. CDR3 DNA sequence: TGTGCCATCAGTGGCCGGGACAGGGACTATGGCTACACCTTC.

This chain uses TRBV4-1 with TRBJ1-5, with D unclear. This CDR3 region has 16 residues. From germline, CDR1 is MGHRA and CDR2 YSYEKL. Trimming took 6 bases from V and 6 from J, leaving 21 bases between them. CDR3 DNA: TGCGCCAGCAGTGGCGAGTTTGGAGGTCCGGGTCAGCCCCAGCATTTT. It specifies CASSGEFGGPGQPQHF.

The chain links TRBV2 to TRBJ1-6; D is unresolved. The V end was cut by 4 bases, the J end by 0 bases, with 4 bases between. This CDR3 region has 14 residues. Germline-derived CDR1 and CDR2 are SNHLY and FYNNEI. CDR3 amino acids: CASSASSYNSPLHF. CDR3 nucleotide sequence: TGTGCCAGCAGTGCGAGCTCCTATAATTCACCCCTCCACTTT.

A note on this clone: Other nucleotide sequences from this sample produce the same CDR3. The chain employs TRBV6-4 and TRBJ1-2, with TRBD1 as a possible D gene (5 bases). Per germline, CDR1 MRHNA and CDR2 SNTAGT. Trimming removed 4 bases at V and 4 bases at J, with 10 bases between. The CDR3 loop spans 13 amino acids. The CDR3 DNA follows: TGTGCCAGCAGTGTCGGGGGTTCCTATGGCTACACCTTC. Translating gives CASSVGGSYGYTF.

The CDR3 nucleotides read TGTGCCAGCAGTGCAACAGGGTATGGCTACACCTTC. Translating it yields CASSATGYGYTF. The V and J genes are TRBV2 and TRBJ1-2, with D tentatively TRBD1 (6 bases). Germline V gives CDR1 SNHLY, CDR2 FYNNEI. V lost 4 bases to trimming and J lost 5 bases, with 8 bases between them. The CDR3 length is 12 residues.

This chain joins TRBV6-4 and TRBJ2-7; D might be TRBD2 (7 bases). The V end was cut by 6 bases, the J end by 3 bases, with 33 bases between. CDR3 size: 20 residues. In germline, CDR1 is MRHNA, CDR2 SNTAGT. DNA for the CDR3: TGTGCCAGCAGGGGGCCCAGACGGGGGGCGCATTCTACGGATCACTACGAGCAGTACTTC. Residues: CASRGPRRGAHSTDHYEQYF.

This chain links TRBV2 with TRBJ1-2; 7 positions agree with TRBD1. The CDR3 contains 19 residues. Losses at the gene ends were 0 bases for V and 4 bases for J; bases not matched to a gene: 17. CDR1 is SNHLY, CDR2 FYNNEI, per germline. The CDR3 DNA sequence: TGTGCCAGCAGTGAAGCTGGGGACCCCGGGACAGTTCAGACCTATGGCTACACCTTC. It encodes CASSEAGDPGTVQTYGYTF.

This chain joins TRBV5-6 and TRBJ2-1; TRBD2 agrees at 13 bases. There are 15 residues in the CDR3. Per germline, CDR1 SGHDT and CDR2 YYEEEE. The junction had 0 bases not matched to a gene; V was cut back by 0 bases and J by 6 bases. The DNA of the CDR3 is TGTGCCAGCAGCTTGGGACTAGCGGGAGGCAATGAGCAGTTCTTC. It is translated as CASSLGLAGGNEQFF.

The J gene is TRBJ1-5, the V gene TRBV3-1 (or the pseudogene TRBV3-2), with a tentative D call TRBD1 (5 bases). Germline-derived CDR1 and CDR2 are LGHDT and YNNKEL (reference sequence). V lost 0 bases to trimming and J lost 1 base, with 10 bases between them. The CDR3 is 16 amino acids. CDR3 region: CASSQDWGGSNQPQHF. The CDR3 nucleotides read TGTGCCAGCAGCCAAGATTGGGGGGGGAGCAATCAGCCCCAGCATTTT.

CDR3 sequence reads: CASSQVAGVIYEQYF. The CDR3 DNA is TGTGCCAGCAGCCAAGTGGCGGGAGTAATCTACGAGCAGTACTTC. J is TRBJ2-7 and V is TRBV3-1 (or the pseudogene TRBV3-2), with 7 bases matching TRBD2. V lost 1 base, J lost 3 bases, and 6 bases stayed unmatched. CDR1 is LGHDT and CDR2 is YNNKEL in the germline V gene (reference sequence). CDR3 length: 15 residues.

CDR3 sequence reads: CASSELLSSNQPQHF. CDR3 in DNA: TGTGCCAGCAGTGAACTCCTATCTAGCAATCAGCCCCAGCATTTT. The chain is built from TRBV2 and TRBJ1-5; D gene unclear. The V end was cut by 2 bases, the J end by 0 bases, with 8 bases between. Germline V gene lookup returns CDR1 SNHLY and CDR2 FYNNEI. This CDR3 has 15 amino acids. Supplemented by reference TRBV2 and TRBJ1-5, the full variable domain reads EPEVTQTPSHQVTQMGQEVILRCVPISNHLYFYWYRQILGQKVEFLVSFYNNEISEKSEIFDDQFSVERPDGSNFTLKIRSTKLEDSAMYFCASSELLSSNQPQHFGDGTRLSIL.

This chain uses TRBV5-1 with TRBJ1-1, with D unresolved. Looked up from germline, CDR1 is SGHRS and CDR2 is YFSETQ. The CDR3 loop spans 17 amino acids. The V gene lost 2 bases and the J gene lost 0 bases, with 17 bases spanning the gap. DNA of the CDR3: TGCGCCAGCAGCTTTGAAATCGGGATGAACATGAACACTGAAGCTTTCTTT. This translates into CASSFEIGMNMNTEAFF.

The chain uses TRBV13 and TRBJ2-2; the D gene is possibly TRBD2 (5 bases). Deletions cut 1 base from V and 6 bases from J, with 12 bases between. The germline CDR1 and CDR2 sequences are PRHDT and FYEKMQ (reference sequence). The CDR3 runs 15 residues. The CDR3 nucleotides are TGTGCCAGCAGCTTAGAGAGCGCGGGCCCCGGGGAGCTGTTTTTT. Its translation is CASSLESAGPGELFF.

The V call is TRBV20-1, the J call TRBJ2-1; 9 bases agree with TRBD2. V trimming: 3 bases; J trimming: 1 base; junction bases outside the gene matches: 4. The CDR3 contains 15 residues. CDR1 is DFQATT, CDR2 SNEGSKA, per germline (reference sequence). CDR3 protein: CSASLAGVSYNEQFF. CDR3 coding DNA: TGCAGTGCTAGTTTAGCGGGAGTATCCTACAATGAGCAGTTCTTC.

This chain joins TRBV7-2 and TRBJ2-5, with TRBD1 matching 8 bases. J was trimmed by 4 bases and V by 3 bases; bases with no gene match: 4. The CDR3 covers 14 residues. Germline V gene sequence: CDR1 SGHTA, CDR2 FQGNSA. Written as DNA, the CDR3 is TGTGCCAGCAGCTTCGACAGGGGATCAGAGACCCAGTACTTC. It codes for CASSFDRGSETQYF. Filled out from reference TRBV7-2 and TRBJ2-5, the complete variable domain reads GAGVSQSPSNKVTEKGKDVELRCDPISGHTALYWYRQSLGQGLEFLIYFQGNSAPDKSGLPSDRFSAERTGGSVSTLTIQRTQQEDSAVYLCASSFDRGSETQYFGPGTRLLVL.

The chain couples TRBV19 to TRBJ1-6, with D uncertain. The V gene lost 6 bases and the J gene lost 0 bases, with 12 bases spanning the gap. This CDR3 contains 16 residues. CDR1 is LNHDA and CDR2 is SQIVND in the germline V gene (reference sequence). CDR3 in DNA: TGTGCCAGTAGGCCCCGGGCGAGCTCCTATAATTCACCCCTCCACTTT. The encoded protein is CASRPRASSYNSPLHF.

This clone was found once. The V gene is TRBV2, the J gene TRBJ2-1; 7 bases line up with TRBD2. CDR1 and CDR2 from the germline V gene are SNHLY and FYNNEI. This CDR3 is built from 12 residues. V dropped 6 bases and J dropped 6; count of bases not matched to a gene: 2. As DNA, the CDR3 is TGTGCCAGCAGGGGGAGGGTCAATGAGCAGTTCTTC. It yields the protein CASRGRVNEQFF.

CDR3 coding DNA: TGCAGTGCTAGTTATAGTAGTCAAGTTACGCAGTATTTT. Translated: CSASYSSQVTQYF. The chain recombines TRBV20-1 with TRBJ2-3; D is unresolved. Germline CDR1 and CDR2: DFQATT and SNEGSKA (reference sequence). The CDR3 is 13 residues long. Trimming took off 3 bases at V and 8 bases at J, with 15 bases between the two ends.